This T cell receptor (beta chain) was captured by sequencing in a study of long-term antiretroviral therapy in people with HIV. CDR1 is SGHTA, CDR2 FQGTGA, per germline. The CDR3 loop spans 16 amino acids. The V and J ends lost 5 bases and 1 base, in that order; junction bases with no gene match: 7. The immunoSEQ assay was v3.0, run at survey level. Data came from immunoSEQ multiplex PCR; TCRdb stores just in-frame clones and leaves some out. The data contain 10,000 or so clones, over 70% of them singletons. Sequences were derived from unsorted PBMCs, sampled 3 to 3.2 years before starting antiretroviral therapy. The rearrangement joins TRBV7-3 to TRBJ2-3; 9 bases agree with TRBD1. The source of this sequence is a man aged 35 to 55 with HIV. Here the CDR3 reads CASSLNRDRGTDTQYF. Written as DNA, the CDR3 is TGTGCCAGCAGCCTAAACCGGGACAGGGGCACAGATACGCAGTATTTT. Looking up the rest from reference TRBV7-3 and TRBJ2-3 gives the full variable domain: GAGVSQTPSNKVTEKGKYVELRCDPISGHTALYWYRQSLGQGPEFLIYFQGTGAADDSGLPNDRFFAVRPEGSVSTLKIQRTERGDSAVYLCASSLNRDRGTDTQYFGPGTRLTVL.